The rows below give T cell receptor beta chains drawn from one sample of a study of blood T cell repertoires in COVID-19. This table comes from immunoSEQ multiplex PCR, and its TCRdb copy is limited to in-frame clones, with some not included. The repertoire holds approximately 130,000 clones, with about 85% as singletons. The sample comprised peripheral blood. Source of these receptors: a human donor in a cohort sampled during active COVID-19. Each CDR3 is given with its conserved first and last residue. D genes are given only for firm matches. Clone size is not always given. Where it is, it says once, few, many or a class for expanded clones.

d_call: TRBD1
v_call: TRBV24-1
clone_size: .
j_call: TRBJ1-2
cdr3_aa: CATSDSTRQGNYGYTF
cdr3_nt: TGTGCCACCAGTGATTCAACTCGACAGGGCAACTATGGCTACACCTTC

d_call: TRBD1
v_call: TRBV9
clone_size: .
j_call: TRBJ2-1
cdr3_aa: CASSETGFGEQFF
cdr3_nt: TGTGCCAGCAGCGAGACAGGGTTTGGTGAGCAGTTCTTC

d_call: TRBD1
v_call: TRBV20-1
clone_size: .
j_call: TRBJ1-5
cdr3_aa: CSASTWGQGAQPQHF
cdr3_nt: TGCAGTGCTAGTACGTGGGGACAGGGGGCCCAGCCCCAGCATTTT

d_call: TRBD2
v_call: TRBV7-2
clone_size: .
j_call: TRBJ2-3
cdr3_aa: CASSLNLGLAGITQYF
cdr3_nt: TGTGCCAGCAGCTTAAATCTGGGACTAGCGGGTATTACGCAGTATTTT

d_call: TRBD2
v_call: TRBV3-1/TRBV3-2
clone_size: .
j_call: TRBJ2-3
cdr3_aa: CASSQVLAGGTDTQYF
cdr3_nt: TGTGCCAGCAGCCAAGTTCTAGCGGGGGGCACAGATACGCAGTATTTT

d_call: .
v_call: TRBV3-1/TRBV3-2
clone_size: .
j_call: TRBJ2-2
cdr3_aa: CASSPMRGGELFF
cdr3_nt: TGTGCCAGCAGCCCCATGCGGGGCGGGGAGCTGTTTTTT

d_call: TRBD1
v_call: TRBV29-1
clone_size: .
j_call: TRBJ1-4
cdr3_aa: CSVDRGDRKLFF
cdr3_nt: TGCAGCGTGGACAGGGGAGATCGGAAACTGTTTTTT

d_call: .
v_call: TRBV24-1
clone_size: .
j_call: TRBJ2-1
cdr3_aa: CATSDFPVSSYNEQFF
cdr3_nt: TGTGCCACCAGTGATTTTCCGGTTAGCTCCTACAATGAGCAGTTCTTC

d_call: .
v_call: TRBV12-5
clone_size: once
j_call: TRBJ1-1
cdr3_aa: CASGLGVATEAFF
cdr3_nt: TGTGCTAGTGGTTTAGGGGTGGCCACTGAAGCTTTCTTT

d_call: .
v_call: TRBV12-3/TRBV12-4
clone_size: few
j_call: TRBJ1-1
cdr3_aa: CASMGGGWTEAFF
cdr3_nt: TGTGCCAGCATGGGGGGGGGTTGGACTGAAGCTTTCTTT

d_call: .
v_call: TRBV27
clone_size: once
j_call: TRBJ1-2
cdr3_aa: CASSSRSGASYGYTF
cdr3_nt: TGTGCCAGCAGTTCCAGGTCAGGGGCTTCCTATGGCTACACCTTC

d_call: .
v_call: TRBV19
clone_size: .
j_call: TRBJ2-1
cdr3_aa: CASSMVAAGAQFF
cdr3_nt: TGTGCCAGTAGTATGGTAGCGGCTGGGGCGCAGTTCTTC

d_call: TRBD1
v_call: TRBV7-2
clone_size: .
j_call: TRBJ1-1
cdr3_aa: CASSWDRGFRLGTEAFF
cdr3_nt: TGTGCCAGCAGCTGGGACAGGGGGTTTAGGTTGGGCACTGAAGCTTTCTTT

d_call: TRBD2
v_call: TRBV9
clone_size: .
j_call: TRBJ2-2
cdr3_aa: CASSVTAGGPMNTGELFF
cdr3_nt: TGTGCCAGCAGCGTAACAGCGGGGGGGCCCATGAACACCGGGGAGCTGTTTTTT

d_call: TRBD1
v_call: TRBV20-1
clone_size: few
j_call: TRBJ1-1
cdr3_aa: CSAGTGDLAFF
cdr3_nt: TGCAGTGCTGGGACAGGGGATCTCGCTTTCTTT

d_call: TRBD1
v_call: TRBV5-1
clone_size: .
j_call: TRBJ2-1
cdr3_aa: CASSFPPGQGSNEQFF
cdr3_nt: TGCGCCAGCAGCTTTCCTCCAGGACAGGGGAGCAATGAGCAGTTCTTC

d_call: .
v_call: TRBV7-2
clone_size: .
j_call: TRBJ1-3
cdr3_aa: CASSLMAQGDTIYF
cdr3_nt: TGTGCCAGCAGCTTAATGGCGCAAGGGGACACCATATATTTT

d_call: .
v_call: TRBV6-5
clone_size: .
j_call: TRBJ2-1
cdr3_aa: CASSRAGNEQFF
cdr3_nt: TGTGCCAGCAGCAGGGCCGGCAATGAGCAGTTCTTC

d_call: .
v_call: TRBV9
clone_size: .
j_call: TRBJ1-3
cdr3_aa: CASSEEWGNTIYF
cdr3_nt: TGTGCCAGCAGCGAAGAGTGGGGAAACACCATATATTTT

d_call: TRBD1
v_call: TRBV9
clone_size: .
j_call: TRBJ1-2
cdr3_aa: CASSAPTGDYGYTF
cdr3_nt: TGTGCCAGCAGCGCGCCCACAGGGGACTATGGCTACACCTTC

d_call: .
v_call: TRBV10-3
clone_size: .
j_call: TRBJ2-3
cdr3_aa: CAGGGADTQYF
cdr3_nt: TGTGCCGGAGGGGGGGCAGATACGCAGTATTTT

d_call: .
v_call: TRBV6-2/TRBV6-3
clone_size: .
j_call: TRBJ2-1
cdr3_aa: CASSYLKGVAVGGHEQFF
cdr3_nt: TGTGCCAGCAGTTACCTCAAAGGGGTCGCGGTAGGGGGTCATGAGCAGTTCTTC

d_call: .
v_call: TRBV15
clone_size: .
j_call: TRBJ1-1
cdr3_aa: CATSREENEAFF
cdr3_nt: TGTGCCACCAGCAGAGAGGAGAATGAAGCTTTCTTT

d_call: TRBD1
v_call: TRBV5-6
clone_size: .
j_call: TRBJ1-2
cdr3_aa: CASSGGQGYNTF
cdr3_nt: TGTGCCAGCAGCGGGGGACAGGGTTATAACACCTTC

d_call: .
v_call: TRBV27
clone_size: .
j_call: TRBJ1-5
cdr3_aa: CASSFFENQPQHF
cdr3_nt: TGTGCCAGCAGTTTTTTCGAGAATCAGCCCCAGCATTTT

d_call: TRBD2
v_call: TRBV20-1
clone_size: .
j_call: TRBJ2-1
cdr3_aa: CSASQRGGLYNEQFF
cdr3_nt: TGCAGTGCTAGTCAGCGGGGAGGCCTCTACAATGAGCAGTTCTTC

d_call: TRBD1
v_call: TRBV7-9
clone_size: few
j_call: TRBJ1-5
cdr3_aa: CASSRTGDQPQHF
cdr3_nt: TGTGCCAGCAGCAGGACAGGCGATCAGCCCCAGCATTTT